Following are 3 T cell receptor beta chains from one sample sequenced in a study of tumor and adjacent non-tumor tissue in lung cancer. RNA was extracted from bulk tissue without any cell sorting. The normal lung tissue was taken more than 3 cm from the tumor edge. The library came from three nested PCR rounds adapted from ARM-PCR protocols. TCRdb passed the multiplex PCR reads through MiXCR, listing each CDR3 protein once. This table holds 80,000 to 130,000 distinct CDR3 sequences, about 60% found once. Source material: distant non-tumor lung tissue. These receptor sequences come from a young man with non-small cell lung cancer.

This rearrangement joins TRBV6-5 to TRBJ2-1, with D possibly matching TRBD2 (6 bases). Germline lookup yields CDR1 MNHEY and CDR2 SVGAGI. Trimming removed 5 bases at V and 4 bases at J, with 12 bases between. CDR3 length: 14 residues. The CDR3 nucleotides are TGTGCCAGCAGTACGGGAGATAGATACAATGAGCAGTTCTTC. It encodes CASSTGDRYNEQFF.

CDR3 coding DNA: TGTGTCACCCTCTGGGGGACCGGGGAGCTGTTTTTT. Translated, it gives CVTLWGTGELFF. J is TRBJ2-2 and V is TRBV19; the D gene could be TRBD1 or TRBD2 (5 bases each). The CDR3 consists of 12 residues. CDR1 is LNHDA, CDR2 SQIVND, per germline (reference sequence).

A note on this clonotype: It may be a read error: a sequence one base away is much more abundant. The chain recombines TRBV20-1 with TRBJ1-1; no clear D. Germline CDR1 reads DFQATT; CDR2 reads SNEGSKA (reference sequence). CDR3 size: 10 residues. DNA of the CDR3: TGCAGTGCTACCTACACTGACGCTTTCTTT. Translating it yields CSATYTDAFF.